These 11 T cell receptor beta chains share one sample of origin, sequenced in a study of post-analysis software for immune sequencing data. Notes on the study in general: Patients carried several TRBV segments more frequently than controls did, and TRBV5-6, TRBV5-1 and TRBV20-1 were among them.

Antigens of these TCRs are unknown. Presence of unique molecular identifiers characterized the TCR beta cDNA libraries. TCRdb re-derived calls from the PCR reads in MiXCR, one entry per CDR3 protein. In the table there are about 810,000 distinct CDR3 sequences, roughly 58% of which are singletons. The sequencing input was blood. The source is a girl under 18 with multiple sclerosis.

This clonotype was seen only a few times. This chain joins TRBV29-1 and TRBJ2-7; 9 bases line up with TRBD1. The germline gives CDR1 SQVTM, CDR2 ANQGSEA. Trimming removed 7 bases from V and 2 bases from J; junction bases left unmatched: 12. The CDR3 has 15 residues. In DNA form, the CDR3 reads TGCAGCGGAAAAACCGGGACAGGGTGGCCCTACGAGCAGTACTTC. It encodes CSGKTGTGWPYEQYF.

This clonotype was counted a single time. This rearrangement joins TRBV24-1 to TRBJ2-1; TRBD2 aligns across 11 bases. V lost 3 bases and J lost 5; bases outside the gene matches: 5. The CDR3 has 16 residues. The germline V gene encodes CDR1 KGHDR and CDR2 SFDVKD. This chain's CDR3 is CATSDRTSGFNNEQFF. The CDR3 coding sequence is TGTGCCACCAGTGATCGGACTAGCGGGTTTAACAATGAGCAGTTCTTC.

This chain joins TRBV10-3 and TRBJ1-2; 9 nucleotides agree with TRBD1. This CDR3 has 15 amino acids. V was pared by 0 bases and J by 7 bases, with 6 bases of the junction left unmatched. Germline V gene lookup returns CDR1 ENHRY and CDR2 SYGVKD. The CDR3 DNA reads as TGTGCCATCAGTGAGTCTTATCTGACAGGGGGTGGCTACACCTTC. This sequence encodes CAISESYLTGGGYTF.

This clonotype was counted between two and nine times. The chain couples TRBV9 to TRBJ2-5; TRBD2 matches 7 bases. Germline CDR1 reads SGDLS; CDR2 reads YYNGEE. The trim removed 4 bases at V and 6 bases at J, leaving 15 bases unmatched. There are 16 residues in the CDR3. The CDR3 region is CASSPFLAARDQTQYF. The CDR3 region has the DNA TGTGCCAGCAGCCCTTTTCTAGCGGCAAGGGACCAGACCCAGTACTTC.

The table lists this clonotype with a count of one. V is TRBV20-1 and J is TRBJ2-1; D unclear. The CDR3 length is 14 residues. Germline assignment: CDR1 DFQATT and CDR2 SNEGSKA (reference sequence). V dropped 3 bases and J dropped 0 bases, with 9 bases sitting between them. The CDR3 region is CSASALNSYNEQFF. CDR3 sequence (DNA): TGCAGTGCTAGTGCCCTAAACTCCTACAATGAGCAGTTCTTC.

The chain links TRBV12-3 or TRBV12-4 to TRBJ2-3; the D gene is possibly TRBD2 (5 bases). V lost 9 bases and J 5 bases, leaving 12 bases between the germline ends. The CDR3 sequence is 12 residues long. In nucleotides, the CDR3 is TGTGCCAGTACGAGGGTGAGAGATACGCAGTATTTT. Translating gives CASTRVRDTQYF.

This clonotype occurred a few times. The CDR3 protein is CSARGGGAHEQYF. CDR3 sequence (DNA): TGCAGTGCTAGAGGCGGGGGGGCGCACGAGCAGTACTTC. This chain uses TRBV20-1 with TRBJ2-7; 9 bases are shared with TRBD2. The CDR3 is made up of 13 amino acids. The V gene's germline CDR1 is DFQATT and CDR2 SNEGSKA (reference sequence). With V trimmed by 1 base and J by 5 bases, 3 bases remained unmatched.

In DNA, the CDR3 is TGCAGTGCTAGTGCCGGGAGGGCCCCCTACGAGCAGTACTTC. As protein: CSASAGRAPYEQYF. This chain links TRBV20-1 with TRBJ2-7; 8 bases line up with TRBD2. Per germline, CDR1 DFQATT and CDR2 SNEGSKA (reference sequence). Unmatched junction bases numbered 6, after V lost 3 bases and J lost 2 bases. This CDR3 has 14 amino acids.

The V gene is TRBV5-1, the J gene TRBJ2-1; TRBD2 agrees at 7 bases. The J call may be incorrect, as the DNA end agrees better with TRBJ2-7. This CDR3 contains 16 residues. The V gene's germline CDR1 is SGHRS and CDR2 YFSETQ. CDR3 in amino acids: CASSWGLLWEDNEQYF. The CDR3 region has the DNA TGCGCCAGCAGCTGGGGACTACTCTGGGAGGACAATGAGCAGTACTTC.

This chain connects TRBV15 to TRBJ2-7, with 8 bases fitting TRBD1. The V and J ends lost 7 bases and 5 bases, in that order; junction bases with no gene match: 13. From germline, CDR1 is LNHNV and CDR2 YYDKDF (reference sequence). The CDR3 runs 15 residues. Written as DNA, the CDR3 is TGTGCCACCACCCCTAGCCGAGACAGGGGCCACGAGCAGTACTTC. Translating gives CATTPSRDRGHEQYF.

The chain links TRBV6-6 to TRBJ2-5; D uncertain. Gene TRBJ2-7 matches the end of the DNA better, so the J call may be wrong. The CDR3 length is 12 residues. Germline CDR1 reads MNHNY; CDR2 reads SVGAGI (reference sequence). CDR3 in DNA: TGTGCCAGCCTTTCCACTGTTCACGAGCAGTACTTC. This translates into CASLSTVHEQYF.